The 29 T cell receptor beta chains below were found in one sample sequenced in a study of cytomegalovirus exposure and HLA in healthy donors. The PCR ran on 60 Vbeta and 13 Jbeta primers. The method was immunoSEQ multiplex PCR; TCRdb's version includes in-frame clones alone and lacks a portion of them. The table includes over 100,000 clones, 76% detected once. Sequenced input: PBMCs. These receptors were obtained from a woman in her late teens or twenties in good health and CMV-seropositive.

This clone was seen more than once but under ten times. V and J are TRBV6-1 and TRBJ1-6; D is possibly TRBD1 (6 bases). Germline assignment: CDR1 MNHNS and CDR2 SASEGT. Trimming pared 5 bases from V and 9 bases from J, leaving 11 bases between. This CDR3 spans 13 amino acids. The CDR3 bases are TGTGCCAGCAGTACAGGGTTTACTTCACCCCTCCACTTT. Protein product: CASSTGFTSPLHF.

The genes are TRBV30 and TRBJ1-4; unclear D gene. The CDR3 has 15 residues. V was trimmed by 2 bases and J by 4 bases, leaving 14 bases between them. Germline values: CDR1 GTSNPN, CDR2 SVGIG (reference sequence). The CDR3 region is CAWSRVAGGNEKLFF. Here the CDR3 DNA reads TGTGCCTGGAGTCGGGTTGCGGGAGGTAATGAAAAACTGTTTTTT.

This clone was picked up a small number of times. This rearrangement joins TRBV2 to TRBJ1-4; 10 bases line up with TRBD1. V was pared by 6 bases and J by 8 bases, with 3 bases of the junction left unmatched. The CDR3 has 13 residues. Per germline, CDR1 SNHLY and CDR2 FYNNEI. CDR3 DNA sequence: TGTGCCAGCAGGCCGGGACAGGGGGAAAAACTGTTTTTT. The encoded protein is CASRPGQGEKLFF.

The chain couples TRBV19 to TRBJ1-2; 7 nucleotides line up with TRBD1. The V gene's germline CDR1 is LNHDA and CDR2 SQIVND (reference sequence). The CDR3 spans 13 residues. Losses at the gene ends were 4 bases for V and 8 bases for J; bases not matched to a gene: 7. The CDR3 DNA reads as TGTGCCAGTAGTACGTCCGGACAGGCGGGCTACACCTTC. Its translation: CASSTSGQAGYTF.

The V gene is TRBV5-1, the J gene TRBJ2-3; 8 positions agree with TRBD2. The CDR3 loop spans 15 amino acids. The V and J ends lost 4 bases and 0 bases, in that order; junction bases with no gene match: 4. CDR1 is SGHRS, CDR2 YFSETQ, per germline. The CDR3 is CASSRGGTSTDTQYF. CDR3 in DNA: TGCGCCAGCAGCCGCGGGGGGACTAGCACAGATACGCAGTATTTT.

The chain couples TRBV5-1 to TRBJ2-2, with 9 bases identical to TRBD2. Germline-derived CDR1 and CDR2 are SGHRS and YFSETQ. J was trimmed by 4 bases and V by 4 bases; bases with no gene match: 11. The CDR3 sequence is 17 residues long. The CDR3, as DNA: TGCGCCAGCAGCCTCCTAGCGGGAATGTTGGTCACCGGGGAGCTGTTTTTT. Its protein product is CASSLLAGMLVTGELFF.

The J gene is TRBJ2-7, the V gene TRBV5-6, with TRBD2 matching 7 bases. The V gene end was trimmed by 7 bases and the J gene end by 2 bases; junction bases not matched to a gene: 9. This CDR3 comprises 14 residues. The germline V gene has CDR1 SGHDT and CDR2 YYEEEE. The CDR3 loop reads CASAAGPGTYEQYF. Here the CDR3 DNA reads TGTGCCAGCGCAGCGGGACCCGGGACCTACGAGCAGTACTTC.

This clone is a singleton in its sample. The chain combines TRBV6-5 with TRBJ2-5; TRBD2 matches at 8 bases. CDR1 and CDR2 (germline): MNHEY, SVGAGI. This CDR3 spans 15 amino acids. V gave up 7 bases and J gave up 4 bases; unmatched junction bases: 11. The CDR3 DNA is TGTGCCAGCACCCCCTTCCGGGGGGGAGGAGAGACCCAGTACTTC. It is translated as CASTPFRGGGETQYF.

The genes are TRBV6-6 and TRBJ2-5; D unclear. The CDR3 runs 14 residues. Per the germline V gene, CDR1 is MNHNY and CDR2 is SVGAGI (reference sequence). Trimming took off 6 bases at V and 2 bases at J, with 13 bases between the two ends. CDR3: CASRQKTRQETQYF. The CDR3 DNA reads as TGTGCCAGCAGACAAAAAACCCGACAAGAGACCCAGTACTTC.

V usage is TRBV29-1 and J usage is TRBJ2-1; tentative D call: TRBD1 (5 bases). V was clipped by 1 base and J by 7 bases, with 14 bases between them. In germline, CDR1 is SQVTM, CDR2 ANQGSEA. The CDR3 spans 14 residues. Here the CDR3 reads CSVEAPLRDNEQFF. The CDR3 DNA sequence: TGCAGCGTTGAAGCTCCCCTCAGGGATAATGAGCAGTTCTTC.

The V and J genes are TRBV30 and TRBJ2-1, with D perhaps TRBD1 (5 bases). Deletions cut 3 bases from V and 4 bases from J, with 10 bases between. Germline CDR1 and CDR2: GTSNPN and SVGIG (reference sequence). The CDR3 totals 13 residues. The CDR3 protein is CAWRRQPYNEQFF. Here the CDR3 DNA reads TGTGCCTGGAGAAGACAGCCATACAATGAGCAGTTCTTC. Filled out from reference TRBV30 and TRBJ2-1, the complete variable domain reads SQTIHQWPATLVQPVGSPLSLECTVEGTSNPNLYWYRQAAGRGLQLLFYSVGIGQISSEVPQNLSASRPQDRQFILSSKKLLLSDSGFYLCAWRRQPYNEQFFGPGTRLTVL.

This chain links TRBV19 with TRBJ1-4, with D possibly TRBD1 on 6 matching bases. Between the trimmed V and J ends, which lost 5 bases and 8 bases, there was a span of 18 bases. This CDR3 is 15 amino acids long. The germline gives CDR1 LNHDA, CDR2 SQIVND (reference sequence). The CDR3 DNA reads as TGTGCCAGTAGTGCCGATCCAGGGGTGCGGGAAAAACTGTTTTTT. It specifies CASSADPGVREKLFF.

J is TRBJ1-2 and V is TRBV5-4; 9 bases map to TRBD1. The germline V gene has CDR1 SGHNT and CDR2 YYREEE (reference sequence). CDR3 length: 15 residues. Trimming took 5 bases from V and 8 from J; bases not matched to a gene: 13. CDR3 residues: CASRSGTGRLGGYTF. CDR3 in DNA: TGTGCCAGCAGGTCCGGGACAGGGCGTTTAGGCGGCTACACCTTC.

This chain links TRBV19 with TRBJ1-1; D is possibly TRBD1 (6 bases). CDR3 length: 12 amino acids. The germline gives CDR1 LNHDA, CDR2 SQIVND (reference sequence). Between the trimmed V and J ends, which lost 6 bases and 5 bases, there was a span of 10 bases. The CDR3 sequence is CASSTGITEAFF. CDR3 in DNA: TGTGCCAGTAGCACAGGGATAACTGAAGCTTTCTTT.

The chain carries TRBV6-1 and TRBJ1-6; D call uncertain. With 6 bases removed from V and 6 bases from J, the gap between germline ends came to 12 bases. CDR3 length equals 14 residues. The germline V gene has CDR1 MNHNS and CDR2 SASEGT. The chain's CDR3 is CASSPAGVNSPLHF. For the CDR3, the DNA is TGTGCCAGCAGCCCCGCCGGGGTTAATTCACCCCTCCACTTT.

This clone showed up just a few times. CDR3 residues: CAWSFGPSYEQFF. Here the CDR3 DNA reads TGTGCCTGGAGTTTCGGTCCAAGCTATGAGCAGTTCTTC. The chain carries TRBV30 and TRBJ2-1, with D unresolved. The CDR3 covers 13 residues. The V and J ends lost 2 bases and 8 bases respectively, with 13 bases between them. The germline V gene encodes CDR1 GTSNPN and CDR2 SVGIG (reference sequence).

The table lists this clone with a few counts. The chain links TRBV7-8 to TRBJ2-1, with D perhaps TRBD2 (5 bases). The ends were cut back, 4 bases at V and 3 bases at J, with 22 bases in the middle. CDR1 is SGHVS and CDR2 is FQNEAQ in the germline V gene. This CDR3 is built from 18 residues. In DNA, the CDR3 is TGTGCCAGCAGCTCCCGAACCTGGGAGCAAAGGGACTACAATGAGCAGTTCTTC. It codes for CASSSRTWEQRDYNEQFF.

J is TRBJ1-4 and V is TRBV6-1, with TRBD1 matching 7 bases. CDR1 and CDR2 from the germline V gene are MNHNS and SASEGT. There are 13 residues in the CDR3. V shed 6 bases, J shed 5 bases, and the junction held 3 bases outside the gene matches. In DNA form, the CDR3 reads TGTGCCAGCAGGGGACAGCAAAATGAAAAACTGTTTTTT. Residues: CASRGQQNEKLFF.

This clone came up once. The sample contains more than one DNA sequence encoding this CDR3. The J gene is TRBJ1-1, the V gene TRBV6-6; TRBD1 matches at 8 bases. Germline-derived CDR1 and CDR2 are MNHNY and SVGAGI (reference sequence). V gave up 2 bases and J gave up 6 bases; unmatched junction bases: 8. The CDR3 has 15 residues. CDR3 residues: CASSYPPGGDPEAFF. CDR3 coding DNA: TGTGCCAGCAGTTACCCCCCAGGGGGCGACCCTGAAGCTTTCTTT.

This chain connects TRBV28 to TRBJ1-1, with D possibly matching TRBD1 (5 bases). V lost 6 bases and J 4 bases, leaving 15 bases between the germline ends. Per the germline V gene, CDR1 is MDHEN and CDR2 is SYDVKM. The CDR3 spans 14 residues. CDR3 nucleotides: TGTGCCAGCAGCTCGATCGGGGGGGTCACTGAAGCTTTCTTT. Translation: CASSSIGGVTEAFF. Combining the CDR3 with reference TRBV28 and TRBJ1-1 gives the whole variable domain DVKVTQSSRYLVKRTGEKVFLECVQDMDHENMFWYRQDPGLGLRLIYFSYDVKMKEKGDIPEGYSVSREKKERFSLILESASTNQTSMYLCASSSIGGVTEAFFGQGTRLTVV.

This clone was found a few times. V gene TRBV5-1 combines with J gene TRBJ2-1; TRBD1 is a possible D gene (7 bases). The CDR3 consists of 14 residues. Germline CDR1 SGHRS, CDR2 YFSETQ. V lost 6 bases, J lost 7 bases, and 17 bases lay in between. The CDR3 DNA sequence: TGCGCCAGCACCCTGGGGTCAGGGGGGAATGAGCAGTTCTTC. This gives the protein CASTLGSGGNEQFF.

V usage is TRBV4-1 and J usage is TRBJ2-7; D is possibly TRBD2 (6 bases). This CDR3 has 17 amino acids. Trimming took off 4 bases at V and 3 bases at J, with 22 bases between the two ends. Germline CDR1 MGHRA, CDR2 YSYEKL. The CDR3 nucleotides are TGCGCCAGCAGCCCGGCCACCGCGGTAGGAGGGTTCTACGAGCAGTACTTC. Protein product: CASSPATAVGGFYEQYF.

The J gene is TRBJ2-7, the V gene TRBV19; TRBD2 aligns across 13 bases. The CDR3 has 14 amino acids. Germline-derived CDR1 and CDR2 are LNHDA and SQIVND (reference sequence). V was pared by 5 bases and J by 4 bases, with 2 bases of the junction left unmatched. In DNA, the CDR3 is TGTGCCAGTAGTCCGGGACTAGCGGGGTACGAGCAGTACTTC. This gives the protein CASSPGLAGYEQYF.

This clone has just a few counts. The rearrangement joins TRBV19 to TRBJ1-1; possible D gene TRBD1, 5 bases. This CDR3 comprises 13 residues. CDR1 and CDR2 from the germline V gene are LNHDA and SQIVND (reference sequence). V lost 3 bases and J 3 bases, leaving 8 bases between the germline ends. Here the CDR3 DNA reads TGTGCCAGTAGTATGAAAGGGGACACTGAAGCTTTCTTT. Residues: CASSMKGDTEAFF. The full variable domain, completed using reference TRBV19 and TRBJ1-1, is DGGITQSPKYLFRKEGQNVTLSCEQNLNHDAMYWYRQDPGQGLRLIYYSQIVNDFQKGDIAEGYSVSREKKESFPLTVTSAQKNPTAFYLCASSMKGDTEAFFGQGTRLTVV.

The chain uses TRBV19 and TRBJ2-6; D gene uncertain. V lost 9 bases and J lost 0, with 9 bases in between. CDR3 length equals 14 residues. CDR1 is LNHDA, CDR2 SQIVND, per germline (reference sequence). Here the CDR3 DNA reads TGTGCCAGCCGTTTTATCTCTGGGGCCAACGTCCTGACTTTC. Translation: CASRFISGANVLTF. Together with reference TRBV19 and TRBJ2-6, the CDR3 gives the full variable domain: DGGITQSPKYLFRKEGQNVTLSCEQNLNHDAMYWYRQDPGQGLRLIYYSQIVNDFQKGDIAEGYSVSREKKESFPLTVTSAQKNPTAFYLCASRFISGANVLTFGAGSRLTVL.

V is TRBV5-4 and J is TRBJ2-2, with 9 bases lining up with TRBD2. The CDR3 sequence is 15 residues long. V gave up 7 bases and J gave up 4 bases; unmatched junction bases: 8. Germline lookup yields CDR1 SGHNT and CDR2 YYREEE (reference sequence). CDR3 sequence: CASSPLAGSTGELFF. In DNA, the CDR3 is TGTGCCAGCTCTCCACTAGCGGGTTCCACCGGGGAGCTGTTTTTT.

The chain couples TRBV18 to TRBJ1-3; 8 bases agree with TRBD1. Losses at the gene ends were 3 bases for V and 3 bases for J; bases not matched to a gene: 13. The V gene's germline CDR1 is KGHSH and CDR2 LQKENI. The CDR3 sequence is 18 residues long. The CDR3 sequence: CASSPMSHGQGYGNTIYF. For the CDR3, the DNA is TGTGCCAGCTCACCCATGAGTCACGGACAGGGTTATGGAAACACCATATATTTT.

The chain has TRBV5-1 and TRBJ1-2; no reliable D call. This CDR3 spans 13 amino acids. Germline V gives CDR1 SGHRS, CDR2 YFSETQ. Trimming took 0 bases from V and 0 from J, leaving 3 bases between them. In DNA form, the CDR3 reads TGCGCCAGCAGCTTGGGGCCTAACTATGGCTACACCTTC. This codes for CASSLGPNYGYTF.

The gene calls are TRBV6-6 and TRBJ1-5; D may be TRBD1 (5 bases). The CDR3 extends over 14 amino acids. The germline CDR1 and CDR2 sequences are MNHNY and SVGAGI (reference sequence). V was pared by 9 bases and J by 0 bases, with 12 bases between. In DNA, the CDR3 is TGTGCCAGTTCCAGGGATAATAGCAATCAGCCCCAGCATTTT. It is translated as CASSRDNSNQPQHF.